This paragraph reports one T cell receptor beta chain. The data originate from a study of beta chain features in type 1 diabetes. The overall study: Sorted cell examination encompassed roughly 98,000,000 cells across all samples.

Between the trimmed V and J ends, which lost 7 bases and 0 bases, there was a span of 4 bases. There are 12 residues in the CDR3. From germline, CDR1 is LNHDA and CDR2 SQIVND (reference sequence). Expressed TCRB transcripts got sequenced, as all isolated RNA was reverse transcribed. Produced via immunoSEQ multiplex PCR; TCRdb's table is partial and in-frame only. The repertoire holds 680,000 or so clones, around 15% seen once, with around 0.095% in the top ten. This chain connects TRBV19 to TRBJ1-3; D is unresolved. The clonotype was recovered from a man between 18 and 35 years old in good health. The sequenced sample was naive CD4+ T cells from blood. CDR3 DNA: TGTGCCAGTACCAGCTCTGGAAACACCATATATTTT. Encoded protein: CASTSSGNTIYF.